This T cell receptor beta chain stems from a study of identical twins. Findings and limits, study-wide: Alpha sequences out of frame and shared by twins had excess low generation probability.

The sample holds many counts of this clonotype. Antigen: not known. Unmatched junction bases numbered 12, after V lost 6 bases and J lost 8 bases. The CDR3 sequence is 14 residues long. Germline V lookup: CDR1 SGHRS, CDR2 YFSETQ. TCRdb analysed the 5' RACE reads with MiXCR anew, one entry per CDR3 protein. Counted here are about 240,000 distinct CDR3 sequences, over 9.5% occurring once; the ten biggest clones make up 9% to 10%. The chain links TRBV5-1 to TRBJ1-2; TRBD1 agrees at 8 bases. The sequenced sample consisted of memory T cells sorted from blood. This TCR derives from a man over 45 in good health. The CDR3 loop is CASTPTSGGLGYTF. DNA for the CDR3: TGCGCCAGCACCCCCACCTCAGGGGGCCTCGGCTACACCTTC.